This is a list of T cell receptor beta chains from one sample in a study of CD8 T cells in ankylosing spondylitis. TCRdb re-derived calls from the 5' RACE reads in MiXCR, one entry per CDR3 protein. Here the sample spans 200,000 to 300,000 distinct CDR3 sequences, 7.5% to 9% being singletons. The sequencing input was blood, either unsorted or a sorted T cell fraction (not recorded which). The source of these receptors is a male donor with ankylosing spondylitis or in good health (not recorded which). CDR3s include the opening cysteine and the closing phenylalanine or tryptophan. The D gene is left open where the match is weak. Size is omitted from some rows. Given values are once, few, many or a class for expanded clones.

>TRBV19|-|TRBJ2-2|few
TGTGCCAGTAGTACCTCTAGGTTCACCGGGGAGCTGTTTTTT
CASSTSRFTGELFF
>TRBV7-2|TRBD2|TRBJ2-1|-
TGTGCCAGCAGCCTCGGGACTAGCGTTCAGTTCTTC
CASSLGTSVQFF
>TRBV5-1|TRBD1|TRBJ1-4|many
TGCGCCAGCAGCTTGGCCGCGACAGGGGGACCTAATGAAAAACTGTTTTTT
CASSLAATGGPNEKLFF
>TRBV12-3/TRBV12-4|-|TRBJ1-1|many
TGTGCCAGCAAAAGGCTGAACACTGAAGCTTTCTTT
CASKRLNTEAFF
>TRBV20-1|-|TRBJ2-1|many
TGCAGTGCTAGATACCCCGGGACTGAGCTTTACAATGAGCAGTTCTTC
CSARYPGTELYNEQFF
>TRBV5-1|TRBD2|TRBJ2-1|many
TGCGCCAGCAGCTCCTCTCCTAGCGGGAGTTCCTACAATGAGCAGTTCTTC
CASSSSPSGSSYNEQFF
>TRBV6-1|TRBD1|TRBJ1-1|many
TGTGCCAGCAGCAGGATGGGACAGATGAACACTGAAGCTTTCTTT
CASSRMGQMNTEAFF
>TRBV20-1|-|TRBJ2-5|many
TGCAGTGCTGTGTGGGACTTAAGGGGGGGGACCCAGTACTTC
CSAVWDLRGGTQYF
>TRBV3-1|-|TRBJ2-4|few
TGTGCCAGCAGCCAAGGCAGGGGTCACATTCAGTACTTC
CASSQGRGHIQYF
>TRBV30|-|TRBJ2-7|many
TGTGCCTGGAGTGCCCCTGAAGAGCAGTACTTC
CAWSAPEEQYF
>TRBV5-5|TRBD1|TRBJ1-2|-
TGTGCCAGCAGCTTGGCGCAGGGGGCAGGTTCGGCAGGCTACACCTTC
CASSLAQGAGSAGYTF
>TRBV9|-|TRBJ2-2|many
TGTGCCAGCACATCTGGACGGACGAACACCGGGGAGCTGTTTTTT
CASTSGRTNTGELFF
>TRBV7-3|-|TRBJ1-5|few
TGTGCCAGCAACTTTTCAGGGTTTCCAATGGATCAGCCCCAGCATTTT
CASNFSGFPMDQPQHF
>TRBV7-3|TRBD1|TRBJ1-2|-
TGTGCCAGCAGCTTACCCTATCGGGACAGGGGGCGTGAAGGCTACACCTTC
CASSLPYRDRGREGYTF
>TRBV16|-|TRBJ1-2|many
TGTGCCAGCAGCCTTAACCCGCCTGATGGCTACACCTTC
CASSLNPPDGYTF
>TRBV20-1|TRBD2|TRBJ2-5|many
TGCAGTGCTAGAGGGACTAGCGCGGGGGAGACCCAGTACTTC
CSARGTSAGETQYF
>TRBV9|TRBD2|TRBJ2-2|many
TGTGCCAGCAGCGTAGTGGCAAGCGGGAGGGCCGGGGAGCTGTTTTTT
CASSVVASGRAGELFF
>TRBV14|-|TRBJ2-1|-
TGTGCCAGCAGCCAAGATCGGTCGAATGAGCAGTTCTTC
CASSQDRSNEQFF
>TRBV20-1|-|TRBJ1-5|-
TGCAGTGCTTTAGATCCGGGGCAGCCCCAGCATTTT
CSALDPGQPQHF
>TRBV27|-|TRBJ2-1|many
TGTGCCAGCAGCGACCCCAAGAGGGGGAACTACAATGAGCAGTTCTTC
CASSDPKRGNYNEQFF
>TRBV7-2|-|TRBJ2-2|many
TGTGCCAGCAGCTTAAGCTCTTGGGGACGGCACACCGGGGAGCTGTTTTTT
CASSLSSWGRHTGELFF
>TRBV7-8|TRBD2|TRBJ2-3|-
TGTGCCAGCAGCCCCGCGACTAGCAGGGGCACAGATACGCAGTATTTT
CASSPATSRGTDTQYF
>TRBV9|-|TRBJ2-7|many
TGTGCCAGCAGCGTAGCCGGGACGGCCTCCTACGAGCAGTACTTC
CASSVAGTASYEQYF
>TRBV4-2|-|TRBJ1-1|many
TGTGCCAGCAGCCAAGATACGGGGGCAGTGAACACTGAAGCTTTCTTT
CASSQDTGAVNTEAFF
>TRBV7-8|-|TRBJ2-5|-
TGTGCCAGCAGCCTTAAACGAGTGGGGGGGACCCAGTACTTC
CASSLKRVGGTQYF
>TRBV30|-|TRBJ2-1|many
TGTGCCTGGAGTGTAGGGAAAAAAAATGAGCAGTTCTTC
CAWSVGKKNEQFF
>TRBV5-1|-|TRBJ2-1|many
TGCGCCAGCAGCTCTCAAGGACAGTACAATGAGCAGTTCTTC
CASSSQGQYNEQFF
>TRBV2|-|TRBJ1-5|many
TGTGCCAGCAGTGATTCTGGGGGCGACGATCAGCCCCAGCATTTT
CASSDSGGDDQPQHF
>TRBV12-3/TRBV12-4|TRBD2|TRBJ2-4|many
TGTGCCAGCAGTTTACGGGGGGCGGGAGGAAACATTCAGTACTTC
CASSLRGAGGNIQYF
>TRBV15|-|TRBJ1-4|-
TGTGCCACCAGCGGCCGGGACGGATCAACTAATGAAAAACTGTTTTTT
CATSGRDGSTNEKLFF
>TRBV29-1|-|TRBJ1-3|many
TGCAGCGTTGAGGGGAAGGGGCAGGGGCCAGGAAACACCATATATTTT
CSVEGKGQGPGNTIYF
>TRBV20-1|-|TRBJ1-1|-
TGCAGTGCTAGAATGTCGGTGGGAGCTTTCTTT
CSARMSVGAFF
>TRBV5-5|-|TRBJ1-4|many
TGTGCCAGCAGCCGGGAGTACCGCGCAACTAATGAAAAACTGTTTTTT
CASSREYRATNEKLFF
>TRBV30|-|TRBJ1-3|-
TGTGCCTGGAGTGGTTCCTCTGGAAACACCATATATTTT
CAWSGSSGNTIYF
>TRBV12-3/TRBV12-4|-|TRBJ1-2|many
TGTGCCAGCAGGCCCTTGGGAGGGAACTATGGCTACACCTTC
CASRPLGGNYGYTF
>TRBV5-1|-|TRBJ2-3|many
TGCGCCAGCAGCTTGGCTCGGGGAGCGACAGATACGCAGTATTTT
CASSLARGATDTQYF
>TRBV7-8|TRBD1|TRBJ1-1|many
TGTGCCAGCAGCCCAACAAGGGGGCAAGCTTTCTTT
CASSPTRGQAFF
>TRBV7-9|-|TRBJ2-1|many
TGTGCCAGCAGCTTAGGGTCGGGGAATGAGCAGTTCTTC
CASSLGSGNEQFF
>TRBV12-5|TRBD2|TRBJ2-1|-
TGTGCTAGTGGTTTGGTTGTGGGACTAGCGGGAGAAGGTCCGTTCTTC
CASGLVVGLAGEGPFF
>TRBV6-1|TRBD1|TRBJ1-2|few
TGTGCCAGCAGCGGACAGGGGACAAGCGGCACCTTC
CASSGQGTSGTF
>TRBV7-8|-|TRBJ1-1|many
TGTGCCAGCAGCTTAAACGCTGGGAACACTGAAGCTTTCTTT
CASSLNAGNTEAFF
>TRBV20-1|-|TRBJ2-1|many
TGCAGTGCTAAGAAGGGGGGGAGTTTGTTACATGAGCAGTTCTTC
CSAKKGGSLLHEQFF
>TRBV7-9|TRBD1|TRBJ1-4|many
TGTGCCAGCAGCTTGCGGACAGGGGCGGATGAAAAACTGTTTTTT
CASSLRTGADEKLFF
>TRBV5-1|-|TRBJ2-7|many
TGCGCCAGCAGCCCCCGGTTGGACTTGCCCGAGCAGTACTTC
CASSPRLDLPEQYF
>TRBV18|-|TRBJ2-3|few
TGTGCCAGCTCTCCCTTGCCGACCAGCGTAACAGATACGCAGTATTTT
CASSPLPTSVTDTQYF
>TRBV12-3/TRBV12-4|-|TRBJ2-1|-
TGTGCCAGCAGTCCGACGACAGGAGGCGCCTACAATGAGCAGTTCTTC
CASSPTTGGAYNEQFF
>TRBV11-1|TRBD1|TRBJ2-7|few
TGTGCCAGCAGTACCGGGACAGGGGACTACGAGCAGTACTTC
CASSTGTGDYEQYF
>TRBV5-1|-|TRBJ1-2|-
TGCGCCAGCGGCTCAGACGGATCCTATGGCTACACCTTC
CASGSDGSYGYTF
>TRBV6-6|-|TRBJ2-1|many
TGTGCCAGCAGTTACTCTGAGACGCAGGAGCAGTTCTTC
CASSYSETQEQFF
>TRBV7-2|TRBD1|TRBJ2-7|few
TGTGCCAGCAGCCCCAGGGGGCGCGGTCCCTACGAGCAGTACTTC
CASSPRGRGPYEQYF
>TRBV19|-|TRBJ1-1|-
TGTGCCAGTGATCGTCTGGGGACGGCGAACACTGAAGCTTTCTTT
CASDRLGTANTEAFF
>TRBV7-3|TRBD2|TRBJ2-2|many
TGTGCCAGCAGCTTAAAGGAGACTAGCGGGAGTAGAGGGGAGCTGTTTTTT
CASSLKETSGSRGELFF
>TRBV24-1|-|TRBJ2-1|many
TGTGCCACCAGTGATAAGAGGGGCGGGTTGGGCTACAATGAGCAGTTCTTC
CATSDKRGGLGYNEQFF
>TRBV27|-|TRBJ2-3|-
TGTGCCAGCATTTCCCCCGGCCCCTGGGTGACTGGCACAGATACGCAGTATTTT
CASISPGPWVTGTDTQYF
>TRBV30|-|TRBJ2-5|few
TGTGCCTGGAGTGTTCTAGTCATCGAGACCCAGTACTTC
CAWSVLVIETQYF
>TRBV2|-|TRBJ1-3|many
TGTGCCAGCAGTGACCAGGGGCCAGGAAACACCATATATTTT
CASSDQGPGNTIYF
>TRBV19|-|TRBJ2-3|few
TGTGCCAGTAGCCCTCTAGCGAGAACTTCAAATACGCAGTATTTT
CASSPLARTSNTQYF
>TRBV11-2|TRBD2|TRBJ2-3|many
TGTGCCAGCAGCCCCCGGCTAGCGGGTTTTTCTAGCACAGATACGCAGTATTTT
CASSPRLAGFSSTDTQYF
>TRBV10-3|-|TRBJ2-1|many
TGTGCCATCCGAGCCGGGTCCGGGGGCGGGAGCTCCTACAATGAGCAGTTCTTC
CAIRAGSGGGSSYNEQFF
>TRBV4-3|-|TRBJ1-1|many
TGCGCCAGCAGCCCCAACTCGTTATTGGGGAACACTGAAGCTTTCTTT
CASSPNSLLGNTEAFF